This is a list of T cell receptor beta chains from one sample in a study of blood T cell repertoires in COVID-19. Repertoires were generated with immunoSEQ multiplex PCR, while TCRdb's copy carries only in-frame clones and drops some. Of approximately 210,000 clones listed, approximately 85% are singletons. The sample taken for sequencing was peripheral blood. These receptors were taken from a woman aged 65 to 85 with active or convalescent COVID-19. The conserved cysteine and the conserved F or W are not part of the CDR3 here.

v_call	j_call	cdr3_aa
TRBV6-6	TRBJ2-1	ASSSGQGLTSGRVNEQF
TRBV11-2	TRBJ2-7	ASSASTRNLEQY
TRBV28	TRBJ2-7	ASSTPLPGGQY
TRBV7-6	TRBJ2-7	ASRLGQGYEQY
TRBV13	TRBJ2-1	ASSPDRSSYNEQF
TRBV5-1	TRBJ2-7	ASSLAAGAGSEQY
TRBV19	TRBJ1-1	ASSSTGMNPL
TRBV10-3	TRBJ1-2	AIRGTGGMDGYT
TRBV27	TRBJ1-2	ASSFSGARYQANYGYT
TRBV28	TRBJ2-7	ASSSGIPAYEQY
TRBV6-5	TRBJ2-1	ASRQGATYNEQF
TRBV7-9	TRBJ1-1	ASQGAAEAF
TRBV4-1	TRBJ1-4	ASSQDGQAEKLF
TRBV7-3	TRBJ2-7	ASSPRGTATYEQY
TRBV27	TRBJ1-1	ASSLTENTEAF
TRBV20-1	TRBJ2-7	SASPGASYEQY
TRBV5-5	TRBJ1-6	ASSSVNSFLH
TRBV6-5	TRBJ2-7	ASREGAREQY
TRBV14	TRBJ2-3	ASSQESGMIDTQY
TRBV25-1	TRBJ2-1	ASSPRTGGVHNEQF
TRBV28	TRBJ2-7	ASSLGQGTYEQY
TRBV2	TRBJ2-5	ASERGRKETQY
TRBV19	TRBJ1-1	ASSTPGQPNTEAF
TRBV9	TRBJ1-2	ASSDPGFRGSYYGYT
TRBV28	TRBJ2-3	ASTPMGAASMDTQY
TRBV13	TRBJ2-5	ASSLGERGWGRETQY
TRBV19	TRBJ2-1	ASGRADGLVNEQF
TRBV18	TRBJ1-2	ASSGQVMGNYGYT
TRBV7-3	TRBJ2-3	ASSKLAGGPGDTQY
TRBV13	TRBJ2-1	ASSLASGASNEQF
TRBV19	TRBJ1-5	ASKTHRQGGHSNQPQH